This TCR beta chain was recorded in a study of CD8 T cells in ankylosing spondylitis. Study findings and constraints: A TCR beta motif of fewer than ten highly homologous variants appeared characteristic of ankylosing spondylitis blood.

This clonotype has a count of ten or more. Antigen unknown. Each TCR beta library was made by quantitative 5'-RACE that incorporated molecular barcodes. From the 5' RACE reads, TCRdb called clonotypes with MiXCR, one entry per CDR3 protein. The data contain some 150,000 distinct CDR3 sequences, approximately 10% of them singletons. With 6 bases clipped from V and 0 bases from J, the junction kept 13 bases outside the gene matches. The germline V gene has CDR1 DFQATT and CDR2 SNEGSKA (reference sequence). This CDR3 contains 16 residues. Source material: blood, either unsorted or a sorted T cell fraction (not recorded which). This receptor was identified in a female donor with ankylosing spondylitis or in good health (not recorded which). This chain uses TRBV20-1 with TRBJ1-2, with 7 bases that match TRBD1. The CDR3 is CSATKGGQETNYGYTF. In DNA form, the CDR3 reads TGCAGTGCCACTAAGGGAGGACAGGAGACTAACTATGGCTACACCTTC.